The clone carrying this T cell receptor (beta chain) was seen only once. Its antigen remains unidentified. The record originates from a study of cytomegalovirus exposure and HLA in healthy donors. Across the study: It was reported in a later analysis that the 120 validation repertoires used the same platform as the approximately 670 first-cohort repertoires. Notes on the study in general: In the 130 or so validation repertoires, a later analysis found that first-cohort TCR clusters tended to co-occur. The listing of 150 to 200 TCR beta chains classed them as cytomegalovirus-associated.

This table comes from immunoSEQ multiplex PCR, and its TCRdb copy is limited to in-frame clones, with some not included. Among over 100,000 clones listed, 80% to 90% were seen once. Germline V gene data show CDR1 as SGHRS and CDR2 as YFSETQ. V was clipped by 4 bases and J by 5 bases; unmatched bases: 9. The CDR3 loop spans 15 amino acids. The approximately 120-subject validation cohort, separate from the roughly 700-subject first cohort, included the donors. Sequencing was done on a sample of PBMCs. The sequence was obtained from a woman aged 18-29 years in good health and CMV-seronegative. The chain links TRBV5-1 to TRBJ2-7; TRBD2 agrees at 10 bases. CDR3 region: CASSPWASGGDEQYF. CDR3 nucleotide sequence: TGCGCCAGCAGCCCGTGGGCTAGCGGGGGAGACGAGCAGTACTTC.